This passage covers 18 T cell receptor beta chains from one sample sequenced in a study of immune evolution from preneoplasia to lung adenocarcinoma. Profiled with immunoSEQ multiplex PCR; TCRdb holds only in-frame clones, not every one. The table records about 5,000 clones, roughly 85% of them present only once. The sequencing sample was made of FFPE minimally invasive lung adenocarcinoma tissue. The receptors derive from a person aged 55 to 79 with lung adenocarcinoma.

Here the CDR3 reads CASSQAISSRYEQYF. In DNA, the CDR3 is TGTGCCAGCAGCCAGGCAATCTCCTCCCGCTACGAGCAGTACTTC. The chain combines TRBV4-2 with TRBJ2-7; D remains ambiguous. Per germline, CDR1 LGHNA and CDR2 YNFKEQ. Trimming removed 3 bases at V and 3 bases at J, with 15 bases between. The CDR3 covers 15 residues.

V is TRBV7-9 and J is TRBJ2-1; the match to TRBD2 covers 9 bases. Germline assignment: CDR1 SEHNR and CDR2 FQNEAQ (reference sequence). The V gene end was trimmed by 5 bases and the J gene end by 5 bases; junction bases not matched to a gene: 10. This CDR3 has 16 amino acids. In DNA, the CDR3 is TGTGCCAGCAGCCATACGACTAGCGGAACGCACAATGAGCAGTTCTTC. It specifies CASSHTTSGTHNEQFF.

The chain has TRBV11-3 and TRBJ2-7, with a tentative D call TRBD1 (6 bases). V was clipped by 6 bases and J by 2 bases, with 17 bases between them. The V gene's germline CDR1 is SGHNT and CDR2 YENEEA. This CDR3 is 15 amino acids long. Here the CDR3 DNA reads TGTGCCAGCAGGATATCGACAGGCACCCCCTACGAGCAGTACTTC. Amino acids: CASRISTGTPYEQYF.

CDR3 DNA: TGTGCCTGGATGGGGGGCAGTTATGGCTACACCTTC. It codes for CAWMGGSYGYTF. The V gene is TRBV30, the J gene TRBJ1-2; possibly TRBD1 for D (6 bases). CDR3 length: 12 amino acids. Germline lookup yields CDR1 GTSNPN and CDR2 SVGIG (reference sequence). The ends were cut back, 4 bases at V and 5 bases at J, with 11 bases in the middle.

The rearrangement joins TRBV10-3 to TRBJ2-3; D might be TRBD1 or TRBD2, each matching 6 bases. V shed 4 bases and J shed 3 bases, with 11 bases lying between them. The CDR3 spans 14 residues. Germline values: CDR1 ENHRY, CDR2 SYGVKD. The CDR3 protein is CAISARGQTDTQYF. CDR3 coding DNA: TGTGCCATCAGTGCCCGGGGGCAGACAGATACGCAGTATTTT.

The CDR3 is CASSLGQGYNEKLFF. In DNA, the CDR3 is TGTGCCAGCTCGCTGGGACAGGGGTATAATGAAAAACTGTTTTTT. The V and J genes are TRBV18 and TRBJ1-4, with TRBD1 identical over 10 bases. CDR3 length equals 15 residues. Germline trimming cut 6 bases from V and 4 bases from J; bases unmatched to any gene: 5. Germline CDR1 KGHSH, CDR2 LQKENI.

The chain links TRBV12-1 to TRBJ2-7. TRBV12-1 has pseudogene status. This CDR3 contains 16 residues. CDR3 DNA sequence: TGTGCCAGCAGCTTATTTTGGGTCGCCACCAGCTACGAGCAGTACTTC. Protein: CASSLFWVATSYEQYF.

The V gene is TRBV19, the J gene TRBJ1-1, with D unresolved. V was clipped by 2 bases and J by 0 bases, with 4 bases between them. Germline CDR1 reads LNHDA; CDR2 reads SQIVND (reference sequence). There are 13 residues in the CDR3. CDR3 sequence: CASSIKVNTEAFF. The CDR3 region has the DNA TGTGCCAGTAGTATAAAAGTGAACACTGAAGCTTTCTTT. Drawing the rest from reference TRBV19 and TRBJ1-1, the complete variable domain is DGGITQSPKYLFRKEGQNVTLSCEQNLNHDAMYWYRQDPGQGLRLIYYSQIVNDFQKGDIAEGYSVSREKKESFPLTVTSAQKNPTAFYLCASSIKVNTEAFFGQGTRLTVV.

V usage is TRBV28 and J usage is TRBJ1-4, with D unclear. The CDR3 extends over 11 amino acids. The V gene lost 1 base and the J gene lost 8 bases, with 2 bases spanning the gap. Germline V gives CDR1 MDHEN, CDR2 SYDVKM. The CDR3 nucleotides read TGTGCCAGCAGTTTATACGAAAAACTGTTTTTT. It translates to CASSLYEKLFF.

The chain uses TRBV28 and TRBJ2-3; weak D call: TRBD1 (6 bases). The CDR3 is 14 residues long. Trimming removed 8 bases at V and 3 bases at J, with 15 bases between. Germline CDR1 and CDR2: MDHEN and SYDVKM. DNA of the CDR3: TGTGCCAGCCGACCTCGAGGGGGAACAGATACGCAGTATTTT. It encodes CASRPRGGTDTQYF.

The chain couples TRBV6-4 to TRBJ1-6; D is perhaps TRBD1 (5 bases). Trimming took 4 bases from V and 8 from J, leaving 9 bases between them. The V gene's germline CDR1 is MRHNA and CDR2 SNTAGT. The CDR3 is 13 residues long. CDR3 in amino acids: CASSAAGHSPLHF. CDR3 in DNA: TGTGCCAGCAGTGCCGCGGGGCATTCACCCCTCCACTTT.

CDR3 residues: CAWSGAPKRYEQYF. CDR3 DNA: TGTGCCTGGAGTGGAGCACCAAAACGCTACGAGCAGTACTTC. J is TRBJ2-7 and V is TRBV30; no reliable D call. Looked up from germline, CDR1 is GTSNPN and CDR2 is SVGIG (reference sequence). Trimming took 1 base from V and 3 from J, leaving 13 bases between them. The CDR3 totals 14 residues.

As for this clone: The same CDR3 can be traced to other DNA sequences in this sample. This chain links TRBV6-1 with TRBJ2-3; D unclear. Trimming removed 6 bases from V and 3 bases from J, with 4 bases in between. Germline-derived CDR1 and CDR2 are MNHNS and SASEGT. This CDR3 has 11 residues. The CDR3 is CASRYTDTQYF. The CDR3 coding sequence is TGTGCCAGCAGGTATACAGATACGCAGTATTTT.

The V gene is TRBV6-6, the J gene TRBJ1-4; 8 bases are shared with TRBD1. There are 15 residues in the CDR3. V shed 6 bases, J shed 8 bases, and the junction held 11 bases outside the gene matches. Germline lookup yields CDR1 MNHNY and CDR2 SVGAGI (reference sequence). In DNA, the CDR3 is TGTGCCAGCAGACCTGACAGGGGACGGGAAGAAAAACTGTTTTTT. Translated, it gives CASRPDRGREEKLFF.

The chain employs TRBV6-5 and TRBJ2-7; TRBD2 agrees at 10 bases. Germline V gives CDR1 MNHEY, CDR2 SVGAGI. The trim removed 5 bases at V and 2 bases at J, leaving 3 bases unmatched. The CDR3 extends over 14 amino acids. CDR3 sequence: CASSKTSGPYEQYF. Here the CDR3 DNA reads TGTGCCAGCAGTAAGACTAGCGGGCCCTACGAGCAGTACTTC.

This clone was found once. The V gene is TRBV6-5, the J gene TRBJ2-2, with D hard to call. V lost 6 bases to trimming and J lost 5 bases, with 13 bases between them. Germline V gives CDR1 MNHEY, CDR2 SVGAGI. CDR3 length: 14 amino acids. The CDR3 region is CASRNPGETGELFF. CDR3 in DNA: TGTGCCAGCAGGAATCCTGGGGAAACCGGGGAGCTGTTTTTT.

This clone showed up just once. The rearrangement links TRBV30 to TRBJ2-5; 12 bases line up with TRBD2. CDR3 size: 13 residues. With 7 bases clipped from V and 7 bases from J, the junction kept 7 bases outside the gene matches. Germline assignment: CDR1 GTSNPN and CDR2 SVGIG (reference sequence). The CDR3 loop reads CAYPPSGGGTQYF. CDR3 DNA sequence: TGTGCCTACCCTCCTAGCGGGGGGGGGACCCAGTACTTC.

The genes are TRBV7-2 and TRBJ2-3, with 7 bases identical to TRBD1. CDR1 SGHTA and CDR2 FQGNSA come from the germline V gene. V lost 5 bases and J lost 9; bases outside the gene matches: 8. This CDR3 has 13 residues. CDR3 region: CASSPLNRGTQYF. In DNA form, the CDR3 reads TGTGCCAGCAGCCCACTTAACAGGGGCACGCAGTATTTT.